Presented here are 20 T cell receptor beta chains from one specimen sequenced in a study of cytomegalovirus exposure and HLA in healthy donors. PCR employed 60 Vbeta and 13 Jbeta primers. Assay used: immunoSEQ multiplex PCR; TCRdb lists only in-frame clones, some missing. The listing contains some 75,000 clones. The specimen sequenced was PBMCs. The origin of the receptors is a middle-aged man in good health and CMV-seronegative.

This chain connects TRBV10-2 to TRBJ1-4; 9 bases are shared with TRBD1. Germline V gene lookup returns CDR1 WSHSY and CDR2 SAAADI. The V segment lost 10 bases and the J segment 7 bases; nucleotides outside the gene matches: 4. The CDR3 is 12 amino acids. The CDR3 bases are TGCGCCACCAGGACAGGGGCTGAAAAACTGTTTTTT. This codes for CATRTGAEKLFF.

The chain combines TRBV4-1 with TRBJ2-6, with 9 bases lining up with TRBD1. CDR1 MGHRA and CDR2 YSYEKL come from the germline V gene. The CDR3 spans 18 residues. V lost 8 bases and J lost 1; bases outside the gene matches: 12. The CDR3 bases are TGCGCCAGCGGCTTCGGAAACAGGGGGCTGTCTGGGGCCAACGTCCTGACTTTC. Translating it yields CASGFGNRGLSGANVLTF.

The V gene is TRBV11-2, the J gene TRBJ2-1; the D is unclear. This CDR3 has 13 amino acids. V was shortened by 5 bases and J by 8 bases, with 13 bases between the two germline ends. Germline CDR1 SGHAT, CDR2 FQNNGV. The CDR3 DNA sequence: TGTGCCAGCAGCCCCCTTGGTAACTATGAGCAGTTCTTC. Amino acids: CASSPLGNYEQFF.

The CDR3 is CASTETGNTIYF. The CDR3 DNA follows: TGTGCCAGCACCGAGACTGGAAACACCATATATTTT. This chain uses TRBV6-1 with TRBJ1-3, with D unclear. The germline CDR1 and CDR2 sequences are MNHNS and SASEGT. The CDR3 is 12 amino acids. Trimming stripped 7 bases from V and 2 bases from J, with 6 bases between.

The chain couples TRBV5-1 to TRBJ2-7; no clear D. CDR1 SGHRS and CDR2 YFSETQ come from the germline V gene. Trimming took 7 bases from V and 2 from J, leaving 13 bases between them. The length of the CDR3 is 13 residues. CDR3 protein: CASFLDGAYEQYF. The CDR3, as DNA: TGCGCCAGCTTTCTCGACGGAGCCTACGAGCAGTACTTC.

The chain has TRBV27 and TRBJ2-3, with 12 bases matching TRBD2. CDR3 length: 17 residues. V shed 5 bases and J 2 bases; nucleotides not matched to a gene: 8. Per germline, CDR1 MNHEY and CDR2 SMNVEV (reference sequence). CDR3 bases: TGTGCCAGCAGTCCACGACTAGCGGGAGTGTTCACAGATACGCAGTATTTT. It codes for CASSPRLAGVFTDTQYF.

The chain combines TRBV6-5 with TRBJ1-1, with D possibly matching TRBD1 (5 bases). The germline V gene encodes CDR1 MNHEY and CDR2 SVGAGI. Trimming left V 2 bases short and J 0 bases short, with 13 bases between. This CDR3 has 16 amino acids. CDR3: CASSYTETAMNTEAFF. The CDR3 DNA reads as TGTGCCAGCAGTTACACGGAGACAGCCATGAACACTGAAGCTTTCTTT.

This chain links TRBV7-2 with TRBJ1-2; D is unresolved. Looked up from germline, CDR1 is SGHTA and CDR2 is FQGNSA. The CDR3 has 15 residues. V was cut by 2 bases and J by 4 bases, with 14 bases left in between. CDR3 sequence: CASSLTVATSYGYTF. In DNA, the CDR3 is TGTGCCAGCAGCTTAACTGTAGCTACCTCCTATGGCTACACCTTC.

In DNA form, the CDR3 reads TGCGCCAGCAGCCAAGATGTGGGAGTCTGGGAGACCCAGTACTTC. Translating it yields CASSQDVGVWETQYF. The V gene is TRBV4-1, the J gene TRBJ2-5; maybe TRBD2 (5 bases). The V and J ends lost 0 bases and 5 bases respectively, with 13 bases between them. The CDR3 is 15 residues long. Germline lookup yields CDR1 MGHRA and CDR2 YSYEKL.

This chain uses TRBV30 with TRBJ2-7; 10 bases line up with TRBD2. Looked up from germline, CDR1 is GTSNPN and CDR2 is SVGIG (reference sequence). This CDR3 is 14 amino acids long. The J segment lost 3 bases and the V segment lost 5 bases, leaving 7 bases of the junction unmatched. In nucleotides, the CDR3 is TGTGCCTGGGGGAGACTAGCGGGTGACTACGAGCAGTACTTC. The encoded protein is CAWGRLAGDYEQYF.

J is TRBJ1-6 and V is TRBV7-8, with TRBD1 identical over 8 bases. V was pared by 5 bases and J by 5 bases, with 5 bases of the junction left unmatched. This CDR3 is 15 amino acids long. CDR1 and CDR2 (germline): SGHVS, FQNEAQ. For the CDR3, the DNA is TGTGCCAGCAGCCATGACAGGGGCAATAATTCACCCCTCCACTTT. As protein: CASSHDRGNNSPLHF.

The chain employs TRBV27 and TRBJ2-2, with 8 bases matching TRBD2. CDR1 is MNHEY, CDR2 SMNVEV, per germline (reference sequence). This CDR3 contains 15 residues. V was pared by 3 bases and J by 5 bases, with 5 bases of the junction left unmatched. This CDR3 reads CASSFQGLGTGELFF. The CDR3 region has the DNA TGTGCCAGCAGTTTCCAGGGACTAGGGACCGGGGAGCTGTTTTTT.

The chain links TRBV9 to TRBJ2-3; possibly TRBD2 for D (6 bases). The CDR3 extends over 16 amino acids. Germline CDR1 reads SGDLS; CDR2 reads YYNGEE. Trimming took off 3 bases at V and 0 bases at J, with 14 bases between the two ends. DNA of the CDR3: TGTGCCAGCAGCGGCCATCGGAGCGGGAGCACAGATACGCAGTATTTT. This gives the protein CASSGHRSGSTDTQYF.

The chain links TRBV7-9 to TRBJ1-1; 7 bases map to TRBD1. V lost 6 bases and J lost 6; bases outside the gene matches: 13. The CDR3 totals 15 residues. Germline V gene lookup returns CDR1 SEHNR and CDR2 FQNEAQ (reference sequence). The CDR3 region is CASRQNNRGFSEAFF. The CDR3 DNA is TGTGCCAGCAGACAAAACAACAGGGGTTTCTCTGAAGCTTTCTTT.

V gene TRBV6-5 combines with J gene TRBJ2-1; D is perhaps TRBD1 (5 bases). Per germline, CDR1 MNHEY and CDR2 SVGAGI. The CDR3 totals 13 residues. Deletions cut 10 bases from V and 4 bases from J, with 14 bases between. In DNA form, the CDR3 reads TGTGCCACCCAGGGTTCGAGTTACAATGAGCAGTTCTTC. It yields the protein CATQGSSYNEQFF.

The chain couples TRBV5-1 to TRBJ2-3, with 7 bases identical to TRBD1. The CDR3 extends over 14 amino acids. The trim removed 7 bases at V and 1 base at J, leaving 6 bases unmatched. Germline CDR1 SGHRS, CDR2 YFSETQ. The CDR3 spells CASYTGVGTDTQYF. Written as DNA, the CDR3 is TGCGCCAGCTATACAGGGGTAGGCACAGATACGCAGTATTTT.

This chain uses TRBV10-1 with TRBJ2-1; a possible D gene is TRBD2 (6 bases). V was shortened by 3 bases and J by 9 bases, with 15 bases between the two germline ends. This CDR3 has 14 residues. The germline gives CDR1 WNHNN, CDR2 SYGVQD (reference sequence). Here the CDR3 DNA reads TGCGCCAGCAGTGATGGGCCCAGGCGGGGTGAGCAGTTCTTC. It translates to CASSDGPRRGEQFF.

The chain employs TRBV10-1 and TRBJ1-1; D possibly corresponds to TRBD1 (5 bases). V was clipped by 6 bases and J by 1 base, with 18 bases between them. CDR1 is WNHNN, CDR2 SYGVQD, per germline (reference sequence). The CDR3 extends over 16 amino acids. The CDR3 coding sequence is TGCGCCAGCAGCGGCGGGGTTGGGGGATCGAACACTGAAGCTTTCTTT. This codes for CASSGGVGGSNTEAFF.

This rearrangement joins TRBV5-6 to TRBJ2-5; D not resolved. The CDR3 consists of 13 residues. CDR1 is SGHDT and CDR2 is YYEEEE in the germline V gene. The V end lost 5 bases, the J end lost 5 bases, and 13 bases lay between the germline ends. CDR3 bases: TGTGCCAGCAGTCCTGGTGATCGGGAGACCCAGTACTTC. It specifies CASSPGDRETQYF.

The chain recombines TRBV28 with TRBJ2-7; D remains ambiguous. The CDR3 spans 14 residues. The germline CDR1 and CDR2 sequences are MDHEN and SYDVKM. V was shortened by 6 bases and J by 3 bases, with 15 bases between the two germline ends. The CDR3 DNA reads TGTGCCAGCAGCCCTCTGGCCCAAAACTACGAGCAGTACTTC. It codes for CASSPLAQNYEQYF.